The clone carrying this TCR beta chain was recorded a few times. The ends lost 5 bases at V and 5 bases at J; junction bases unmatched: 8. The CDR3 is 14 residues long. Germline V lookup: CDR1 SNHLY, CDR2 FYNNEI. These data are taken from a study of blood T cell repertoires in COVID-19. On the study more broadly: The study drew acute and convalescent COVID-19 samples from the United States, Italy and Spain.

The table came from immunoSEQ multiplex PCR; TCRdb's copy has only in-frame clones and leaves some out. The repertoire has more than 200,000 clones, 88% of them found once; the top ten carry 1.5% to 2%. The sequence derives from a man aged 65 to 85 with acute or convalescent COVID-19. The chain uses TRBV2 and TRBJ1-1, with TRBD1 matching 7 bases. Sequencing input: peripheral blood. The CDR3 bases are TGTGCCAGCAGTCGACAGGGCGGGAGGACTGAAGCTTTCTTT. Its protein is CASSRQGGRTEAFF.